This passage covers 20 T cell receptor beta chains from one sample sequenced in a study of radiotherapy plus CTLA-4 blockade in lung cancer. TCRdb's copy holds only in-frame clones and misses some; the assay was immunoSEQ multiplex PCR. The sample yields roughly 50,000 clones, approximately 84% seen once. The sample was peripheral blood, taken from a patient treated with radiotherapy plus ipilimumab. Every receptor here comes from a human donor with non-small cell lung cancer whose response to radiotherapy plus ipilimumab could not be evaluated.

V is TRBV28 and J is TRBJ2-5; no reliable D call. The germline V and J ends were trimmed by 5 bases and 0 bases, with 4 bases remaining between them. The germline V gene has CDR1 MDHEN and CDR2 SYDVKM. The CDR3 is made up of 12 amino acids. The CDR3 DNA is TGTGCCAGCAGTCAAAACCAAGAGACCCAGTACTTC. Encoded protein: CASSQNQETQYF.

This chain connects TRBV6-5 to TRBJ2-7; TRBD1 aligns across 7 bases. The germline CDR1 and CDR2 sequences are MNHEY and SVGAGI. There are 15 residues in the CDR3. V lost 5 bases and J lost 4; bases outside the gene matches: 11. The CDR3 here is CASSPIFSGGYEQYF. For the CDR3, the DNA is TGTGCCAGCAGTCCCATTTTTTCAGGGGGATACGAGCAGTACTTC.

The chain uses TRBV30 and TRBJ2-5; D gene uncertain. The V gene lost 0 bases and the J gene lost 1 base, with 12 bases spanning the gap. The CDR3 contains 15 residues. CDR1 is GTSNPN, CDR2 SVGIG, per germline (reference sequence). CDR3 coding DNA: TGTGCCTGGAGTGTACTGAGGCAGCCCCAAGAGACCCAGTACTTC. Encoded protein: CAWSVLRQPQETQYF.

This clone was seen a few times. This chain joins TRBV25-1 and TRBJ2-2; 7 nucleotides agree with TRBD2. V was clipped by 6 bases and J by 6 bases; unmatched bases: 10. CDR1 and CDR2 (germline): MGHDK, SYGVNS. The CDR3 consists of 15 residues. CDR3 DNA sequence: TGTGCCAGCAGCCTAATCGGGGGAGGGGCCGGGGAGCTGTTTTTT. This codes for CASSLIGGGAGELFF. Using reference TRBV25-1 and TRBJ2-2 for the parts outside the CDR3, the full variable domain is EADIYQTPRYLVIGTGKKITLECSQTMGHDKMYWYQQDPGMELHLIHYSYGVNSTEKGDLSSESTVSRIRTEHFPLTLESARPSHTSQYLCASSLIGGGAGELFFGEGSRLTVL.

This sequence joins TRBV4-2 and TRBJ2-1; TRBD2 agrees at 11 bases. The CDR3 extends over 16 amino acids. Per the germline V gene, CDR1 is LGHNA and CDR2 is YNFKEQ. The junction had 7 bases not matched to a gene; V was cut back by 1 base and J by 8 bases. CDR3 in DNA: TGTGCCAGCAGCCAAGTGACTAGCGGGAATGGGTATGAGCAGTTCTTC. It encodes CASSQVTSGNGYEQFF.

V is TRBV18 and J is TRBJ2-4; TRBD2 might be the D (6 bases). V was cut by 3 bases and J by 7 bases, with 10 bases left in between. This CDR3 has 13 residues. Looked up from germline, CDR1 is KGHSH and CDR2 is LQKENI. The DNA of the CDR3 is TGTGCCAGCTCACCCGACGGAGGGAACATTCAGTACTTC. This sequence encodes CASSPDGGNIQYF.

The chain has TRBV28 and TRBJ2-7; possibly TRBD1 for D (5 bases). The CDR3 contains 12 residues. Germline loops: CDR1 MDHEN, CDR2 SYDVKM. Trimming shortened V by 7 bases and J by 3 bases, and 10 bases separated the two germline ends. In DNA form, the CDR3 reads TGTGCCAGCACGGCAGGGCTCTACGAGCAGTACTTC. Residues: CASTAGLYEQYF. The full variable domain, with the rest looked up from reference TRBV28 and TRBJ2-7, is DVKVTQSSRYLVKRTGEKVFLECVQDMDHENMFWYRQDPGLGLRLIYFSYDVKMKEKGDIPEGYSVSREKKERFSLILESASTNQTSMYLCASTAGLYEQYFGPGTRLTVT.

The gene calls are TRBV7-2 and TRBJ1-2; D is unclear. From germline, CDR1 is SGHTA and CDR2 FQGNSA. CDR3 size: 13 residues. Trimming cost V 4 bases and J 4 bases, with 10 bases left between them. DNA for the CDR3: TGTGCCAGCAGCTCGGGGTCAGGCTATGGCTACACCTTC. Translated, it gives CASSSGSGYGYTF.

The rearrangement joins TRBV28 to TRBJ2-7, with 9 bases fitting TRBD2. The CDR3 runs to 13 residues. V lost 6 bases to trimming and J lost 2 bases; unmatched junction nucleotides: 2. Germline CDR1 is MDHEN and CDR2 is SYDVKM. The CDR3 DNA sequence: TGTGCCAGCAGGACTAGCGGAACCTACGAGCAGTACTTC. Translation gives CASRTSGTYEQYF.

The rearrangement uses TRBV28 and TRBJ1-1; D remains unclear. Looked up from germline, CDR1 is MDHEN and CDR2 is SYDVKM. V lost 3 bases and J 5 bases, leaving 13 bases between the germline ends. The CDR3 contains 14 residues. The CDR3 coding sequence is TGTGCCAGCAGTTTGGGGTGGGGAGGTACTGAAGCTTTCTTT. Protein sequence: CASSLGWGGTEAFF.

The chain has TRBV6-1 and TRBJ1-3; TRBD1 agrees at 7 bases. Per the germline V gene, CDR1 is MNHNS and CDR2 is SASEGT. The CDR3 length is 16 residues. Trimming removed 4 bases from V and 1 base from J; junction bases left unmatched: 7. The CDR3 DNA is TGTGCCAGCAGTGGGAGAAGGACAGGATCTGGAAACACCATATATTTT. Translation: CASSGRRTGSGNTIYF.

The chain couples TRBV7-9 to TRBJ1-2; D is uncertain. This CDR3 has 14 amino acids. Germline CDR1 and CDR2: SEHNR and FQNEAQ (reference sequence). V dropped 2 bases and J dropped 0 bases, with 7 bases sitting between them. The CDR3 reads CASSLNSANYGYTF. The CDR3 DNA reads TGTGCCAGCAGCTTAAACTCCGCTAACTATGGCTACACCTTC.

The chain's CDR3 is CAWSVGDSGANVLTF. The CDR3 DNA reads TGTGCCTGGAGTGTCGGGGACTCTGGGGCCAACGTCCTGACTTTC. This chain uses TRBV30 with TRBJ2-6; D may be TRBD2 (5 bases). Trimming cost V 0 bases and J 0 bases, with 6 bases left between them. Germline V gives CDR1 GTSNPN, CDR2 SVGIG (reference sequence). The CDR3 length is 15 residues. Combining the CDR3 with reference TRBV30 and TRBJ2-6 gives the whole variable domain SQTIHQWPATLVQPVGSPLSLECTVEGTSNPNLYWYRQAAGRGLQLLFYSVGIGQISSEVPQNLSASRPQDRQFILSSKKLLLSDSGFYLCAWSVGDSGANVLTFGAGSRLTVL.

The chain is built from TRBV2 and TRBJ2-1, with TRBD1 identical over 10 bases. The CDR3 is 15 residues long. In germline, CDR1 is SNHLY, CDR2 FYNNEI. V trimming: 8 bases; J trimming: 6 bases; junction bases outside the gene matches: 10. The CDR3 protein is CASLKDRGLGNEQFF. The CDR3 coding sequence is TGTGCCAGCTTGAAAGACAGGGGGCTAGGCAATGAGCAGTTCTTC.

This chain uses TRBV27 with TRBJ2-1, with 10 nucleotides matching TRBD2. The CDR3 sequence is 15 residues long. Germline values: CDR1 MNHEY, CDR2 SMNVEV (reference sequence). Trimming cost V 2 bases and J 8 bases; bases outside gene matches: 6. The CDR3 loop reads CASSLARLAGDEQFF. Here the CDR3 DNA reads TGTGCCAGCAGTTTAGCTCGGCTAGCGGGAGATGAGCAGTTCTTC.

This chain joins TRBV5-1 and TRBJ1-1, with TRBD1 identical over 8 bases. In germline, CDR1 is SGHRS, CDR2 YFSETQ. With V trimmed by 4 bases and J by 4 bases, 6 bases remained unmatched. This CDR3 has 14 residues. The CDR3 nucleotides read TGCGCCAGCAGCCCGCCTACAGGGGGCACTGAAGCTTTCTTT. Its translation is CASSPPTGGTEAFF.

This chain links TRBV18 with TRBJ2-5, with TRBD1 matching over 7 bases. CDR3 length: 15 amino acids. The germline V gene has CDR1 KGHSH and CDR2 LQKENI. V lost 3 bases, J lost 4 bases, and 8 bases stayed unmatched. CDR3 coding DNA: TGTGCCAGCTCACCCGACAGGGCCCGCGCAGAGACCCAGTACTTC. Its translation: CASSPDRARAETQYF.

This clone is a singleton in its sample. The gene calls are TRBV19 and TRBJ2-3, with 7 bases that match TRBD2. Germline trimming cut 5 bases from V and 4 bases from J; bases unmatched to any gene: 6. This CDR3 spans 14 amino acids. The germline gives CDR1 LNHDA, CDR2 SQIVND (reference sequence). CDR3 sequence (DNA): TGTGCCAGTAGTTCTAGCGGAATCCCAGATACGCAGTATTTT. Encoded protein: CASSSSGIPDTQYF.

A few counts support this clone. V is TRBV2 and J is TRBJ2-1, with TRBD2 identical over 9 bases. Germline assignment: CDR1 SNHLY and CDR2 FYNNEI. V lost 6 bases and J lost 6; bases outside the gene matches: 9. This CDR3 region has 15 residues. DNA for the CDR3: TGTGCCAGCAGGTTTCTAGCGGGATCCCCCAATGAGCAGTTCTTC. The encoded protein is CASRFLAGSPNEQFF.

The chain combines TRBV30 with TRBJ2-1; 10 bases fit TRBD2. There are 13 residues in the CDR3. The trim removed 0 bases at V and 9 bases at J, leaving 2 bases unmatched. Germline CDR1 is GTSNPN and CDR2 is SVGIG (reference sequence). The DNA of the CDR3 is TGTGCCTGGAGTGTACTAGCGGGATCTGAGCAGTTCTTC. Amino acids: CAWSVLAGSEQFF.